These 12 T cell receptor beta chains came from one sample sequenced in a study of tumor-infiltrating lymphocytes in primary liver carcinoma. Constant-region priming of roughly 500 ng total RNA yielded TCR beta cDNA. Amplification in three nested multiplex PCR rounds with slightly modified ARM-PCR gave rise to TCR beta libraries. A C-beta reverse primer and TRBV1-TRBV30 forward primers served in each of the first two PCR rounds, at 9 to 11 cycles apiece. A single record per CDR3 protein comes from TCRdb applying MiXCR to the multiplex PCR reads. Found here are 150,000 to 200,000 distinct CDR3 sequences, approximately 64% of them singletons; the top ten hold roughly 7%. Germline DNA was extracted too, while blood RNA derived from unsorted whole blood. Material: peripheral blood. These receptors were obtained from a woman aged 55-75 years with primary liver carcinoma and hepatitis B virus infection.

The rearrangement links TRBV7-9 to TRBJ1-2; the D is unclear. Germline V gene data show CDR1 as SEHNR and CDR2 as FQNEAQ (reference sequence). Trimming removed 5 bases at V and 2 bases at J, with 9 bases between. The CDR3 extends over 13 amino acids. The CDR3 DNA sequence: TGTGCCAGCAGCCCGAGGGTAAACTATGGCTACACCTTC. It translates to CASSPRVNYGYTF.

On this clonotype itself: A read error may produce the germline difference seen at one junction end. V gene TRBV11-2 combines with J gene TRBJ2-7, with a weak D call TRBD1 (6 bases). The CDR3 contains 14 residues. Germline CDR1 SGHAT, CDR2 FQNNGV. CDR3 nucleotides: TGTGCCAGCAGCTCTGGACAGTTCTCCTACGAGCACTACTTC. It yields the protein CASSSGQFSYEHYF. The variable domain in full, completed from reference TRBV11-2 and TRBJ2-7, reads EAGVAQSPRYKIIEKRQSVAFWCNPISGHATLYWYQQILGQGPKLLIQFQNNGVVDDSQLPKDRFSAERLKGVDSTLKIQPAKLEDSAVYLCASSSGQFSYEHYFGPGTRLTVT.

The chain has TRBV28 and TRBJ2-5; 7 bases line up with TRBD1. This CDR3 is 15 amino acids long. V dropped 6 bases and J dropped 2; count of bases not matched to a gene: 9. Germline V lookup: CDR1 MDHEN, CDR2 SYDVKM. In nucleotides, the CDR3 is TGTGCCAGCAGCCAACAGGGGCGTGGGCAAGAGACCCAGTACTTC. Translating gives CASSQQGRGQETQYF.

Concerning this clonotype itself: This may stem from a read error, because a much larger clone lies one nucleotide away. The CDR3 coding sequence is TGTGCCATCAGGGGGACAGGGGGCAATCAGCGCCAGCATTTT. This encodes CAIRGTGGNQRQHF. The chain is built from TRBV10-3 and TRBJ1-5; 12 bases fit TRBD1. The CDR3 has 14 amino acids. The V gene's germline CDR1 is ENHRY and CDR2 SYGVKD.

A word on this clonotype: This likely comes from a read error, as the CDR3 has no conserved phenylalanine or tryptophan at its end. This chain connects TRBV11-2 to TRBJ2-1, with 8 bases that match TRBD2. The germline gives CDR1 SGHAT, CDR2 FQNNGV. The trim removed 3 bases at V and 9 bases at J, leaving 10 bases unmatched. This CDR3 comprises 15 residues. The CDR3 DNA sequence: TGTGCCAGCAGCTTGAGACTAGCGATGGGCACTGAGCAGTTCCTC. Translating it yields CASSLRLAMGTEQFL.

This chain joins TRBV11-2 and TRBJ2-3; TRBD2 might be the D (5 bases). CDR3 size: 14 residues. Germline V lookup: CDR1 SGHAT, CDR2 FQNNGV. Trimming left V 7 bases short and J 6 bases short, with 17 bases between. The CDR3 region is CASNTTPSMDTQYF. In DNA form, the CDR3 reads TGTGCCAGCAACACGACACCTAGCATGGATACGCAGTATTTT.

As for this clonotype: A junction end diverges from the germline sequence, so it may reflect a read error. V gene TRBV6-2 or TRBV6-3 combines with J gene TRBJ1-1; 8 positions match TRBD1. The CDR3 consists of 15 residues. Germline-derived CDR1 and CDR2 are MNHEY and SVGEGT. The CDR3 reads CTSSYSPGGGTEAFF. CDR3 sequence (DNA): TGTACCAGCAGTTACTCCCCAGGGGGCGGCACTGAAGCTTTCTTT.

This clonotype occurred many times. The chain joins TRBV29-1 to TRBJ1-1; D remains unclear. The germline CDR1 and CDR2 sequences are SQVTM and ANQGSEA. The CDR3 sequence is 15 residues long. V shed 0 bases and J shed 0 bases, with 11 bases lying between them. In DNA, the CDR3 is TGCAGCGTTGAAGATGTCGCGTTAGTGAACACTGAAGCTTTCTTT. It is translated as CSVEDVALVNTEAFF.

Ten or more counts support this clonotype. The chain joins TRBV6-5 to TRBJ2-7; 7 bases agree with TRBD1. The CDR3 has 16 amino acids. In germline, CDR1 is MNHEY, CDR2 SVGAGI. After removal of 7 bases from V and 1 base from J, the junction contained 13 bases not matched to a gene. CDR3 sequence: CASTKRDPDRSYEQYF. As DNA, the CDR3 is TGTGCCAGCACCAAGAGGGACCCGGACAGGTCCTACGAGCAGTACTTC.

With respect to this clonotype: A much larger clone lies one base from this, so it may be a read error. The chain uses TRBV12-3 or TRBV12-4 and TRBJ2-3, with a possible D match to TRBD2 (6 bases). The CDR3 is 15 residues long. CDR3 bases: TGTGCCAGCAGTTTAAGTGGAACTAGCACAGTTACGCAGTATTTT. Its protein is CASSLSGTSTVTQYF.

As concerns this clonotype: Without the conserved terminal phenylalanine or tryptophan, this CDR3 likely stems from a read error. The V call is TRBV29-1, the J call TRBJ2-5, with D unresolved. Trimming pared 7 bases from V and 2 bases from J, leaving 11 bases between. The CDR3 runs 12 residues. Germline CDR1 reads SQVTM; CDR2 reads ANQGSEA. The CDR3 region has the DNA TGCAGCGCAATCTGCATACAAGAGACCCAGTACTTA. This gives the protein CSAICIQETQYL.

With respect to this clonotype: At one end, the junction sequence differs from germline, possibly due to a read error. The CDR3 DNA follows: TGCGTCAGCAGCTTGTCGGGGCCTGGGGAAGAGACCCAGTACTTC. It encodes CVSSLSGPGEETQYF. The gene calls are TRBV5-1 and TRBJ2-5; the D call may be TRBD1 or TRBD2 (5 bases each). Germline V gene lookup returns CDR1 SGHRS and CDR2 YFSETQ. CDR3 length: 15 amino acids.